A selection of T cell receptor beta chains follows, all from one sample in a study of T cell responses to AZD1222 COVID-19 vaccine. Using immunoSEQ multiplex PCR, the repertoire was profiled, and TCRdb retains in-frame clones only, with some absent. The sample includes roughly 92,000 clones, around 87% of them seen just once. The material was peripheral blood, obtained on day 0 of AZD1222 vaccination. The receptors come from an adult in good health. The CDR3 runs from the conserved cysteine through the conserved F or W. The D gene is left open where the match is weak. Where a row states a size, it is once, few, many or the class of an expanded clone; other rows omit it.

clone_size	v_call	j_call	d_call	cdr3_aa	cdr3_nt
.	TRBV3-1/TRBV3-2	TRBJ1-2	TRBD1	CASSQTGTAYGYTF	TGTGCCAGCAGCCAGACCGGGACAGCTTATGGCTACACCTTC
.	TRBV18	TRBJ1-6	.	CASSPRGANGNSPLHF	TGTGCCAGCTCACCACGCGGGGCGAACGGTAATTCACCCCTCCACTTT
.	TRBV7-3	TRBJ1-1	.	CASSLRENTEAFF	TGTGCCAGCAGCTTACGAGAGAACACTGAAGCTTTCTTT
few	TRBV7-2	TRBJ2-7	.	CASSLGGASRSPYEQYF	TGTGCCAGCAGCTTGGGGGGGGCTAGCCGGAGCCCCTACGAGCAGTACTTC
once	TRBV4-3	TRBJ1-2	.	CASSQEPPGGYTF	TGCGCCAGCAGCCAAGAGCCACCGGGTGGCTACACCTTC
.	TRBV12-5	TRBJ2-1	.	CASGLDPRGEQFF	TGTGCTAGTGGTTTGGATCCGAGGGGGGAGCAGTTCTTC
.	TRBV6-5	TRBJ1-1	TRBD1	CASSYGTENTEAFF	TGTGCCAGCAGTTACGGGACAGAGAACACTGAAGCTTTCTTT
.	TRBV6-2/TRBV6-3	TRBJ1-1	TRBD1	CASSTRTGNTEAFF	TGTGCCAGCAGTACGCGGACAGGGAACACTGAAGCTTTCTTT
.	TRBV27	TRBJ2-2	.	CASSFNPNTGELFF	TGTGCCAGCAGTTTCAACCCGAACACCGGGGAGCTGTTTTTT
.	TRBV7-2	TRBJ2-3	TRBD2	CASSEGAGPDTQYF	TGTGCCAGCAGTGAGGGAGCGGGGCCAGATACGCAGTATTTT
.	TRBV9	TRBJ2-3	.	CASSVMSSTDTQYF	TGTGCCAGCAGCGTGATGAGCAGCACAGATACGCAGTATTTT
once	TRBV7-2	TRBJ2-6	.	CASSPARNSGANVLTF	TGTGCCAGCAGCCCGGCCCGCAACTCTGGGGCCAACGTCCTGACTTTC
.	TRBV7-6	TRBJ1-3	.	CASSPGQGNTIYF	TGTGCCAGCAGCCCAGGACAGGGAAACACCATATATTTT
few	TRBV6-5	TRBJ1-5	.	CASSSSGGGRNQPQHF	TGTGCCAGCAGTTCCTCGGGGGGTGGGCGCAATCAGCCCCAGCATTTT
.	TRBV6-5	TRBJ1-5	TRBD1	CASSTDRRDQPQHF	TGTGCCAGCAGTACGGACAGGAGGGATCAGCCCCAGCATTTT
.	TRBV2	TRBJ2-7	.	CASSPIYEQYF	TGTGCCAGCAGTCCTATATACGAGCAGTACTTC
once	TRBV5-6	TRBJ1-2	.	CASSLGQGAGYGYTF	TGTGCCAGCAGCTTGGGGCAGGGCGCAGGCTATGGCTACACCTTC
.	TRBV7-2	TRBJ2-1	.	CASSLVSGISYNEQFF	TGTGCCAGCAGCTTAGTATCAGGAATCTCCTACAATGAGCAGTTCTTC
.	TRBV7-2	TRBJ1-3	.	CASSLVQGSGNTIYF	TGTGCCAGCAGCTTAGTACAGGGATCTGGAAACACCATATATTTT
.	TRBV20-1	TRBJ2-7	.	CSAPFSYEQYF	TGCAGTGCCCCATTTTCCTACGAGCAGTACTTC
.	TRBV5-4	TRBJ1-2	.	CASSFTVGGYTF	TGTGCCAGCAGCTTCACCGTAGGTGGCTACACCTTC
.	TRBV6-5	TRBJ2-3	.	CASSYSRVSTDTQYF	TGTGCCAGCAGTTACTCAAGGGTTAGCACAGATACGCAGTATTTT
.	TRBV11-2	TRBJ2-3	.	CASSLGPDTQYF	TGTGCCAGCAGCTTGGGGCCAGATACGCAGTATTTT
once	TRBV3-1/TRBV3-2	TRBJ1-2	TRBD1	CASSGDRGYYGYTF	TGTGCCAGCAGCGGCGACAGGGGCTACTATGGCTACACCTTC
.	TRBV7-9	TRBJ2-1	TRBD1	CASSLARGTGSYNEQFF	TGTGCCAGCAGCTTAGCACGCGGGACAGGATCCTACAATGAGCAGTTCTTC
.	TRBV27	TRBJ2-7	.	CASSAGASYEQYF	TGTGCCAGCAGTGCGGGGGCCTCCTACGAGCAGTACTTC